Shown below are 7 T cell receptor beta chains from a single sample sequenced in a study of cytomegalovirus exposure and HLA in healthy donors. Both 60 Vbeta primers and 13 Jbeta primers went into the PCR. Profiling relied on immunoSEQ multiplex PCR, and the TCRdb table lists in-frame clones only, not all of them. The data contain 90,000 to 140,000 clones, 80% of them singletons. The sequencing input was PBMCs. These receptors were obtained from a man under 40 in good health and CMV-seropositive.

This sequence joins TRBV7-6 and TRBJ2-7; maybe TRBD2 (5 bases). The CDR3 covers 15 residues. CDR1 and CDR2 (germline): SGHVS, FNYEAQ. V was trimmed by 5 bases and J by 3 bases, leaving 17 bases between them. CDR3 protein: CASSPRGGQLYEQYF. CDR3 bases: TGTGCCAGCAGCCCCCGGGGTGGCCAGCTCTACGAGCAGTACTTC.

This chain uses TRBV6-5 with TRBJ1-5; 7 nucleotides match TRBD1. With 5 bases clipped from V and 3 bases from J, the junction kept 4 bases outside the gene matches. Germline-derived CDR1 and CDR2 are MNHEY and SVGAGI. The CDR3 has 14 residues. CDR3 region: CASSTGTANQPQHF. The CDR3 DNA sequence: TGTGCCAGCAGTACCGGGACAGCCAATCAGCCCCAGCATTTT.

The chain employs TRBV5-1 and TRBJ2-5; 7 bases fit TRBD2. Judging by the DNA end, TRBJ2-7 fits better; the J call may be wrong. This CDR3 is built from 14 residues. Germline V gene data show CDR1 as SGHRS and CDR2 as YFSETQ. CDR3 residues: CASSLDGGTYEQYF. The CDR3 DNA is TGCGCCAGCAGCTTGGACGGGGGGACCTACGAGCAGTACTTC.

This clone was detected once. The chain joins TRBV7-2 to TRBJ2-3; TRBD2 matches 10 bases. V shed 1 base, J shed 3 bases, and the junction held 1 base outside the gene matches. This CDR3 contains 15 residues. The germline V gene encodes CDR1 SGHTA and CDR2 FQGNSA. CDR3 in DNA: TGTGCCAGCAGCTTAGTAGCGGGGGGTACAGATACGCAGTATTTT. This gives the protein CASSLVAGGTDTQYF.

The CDR3 reads CASTNGQGGESPLHF. The CDR3 DNA reads TGTGCCAGTACGAACGGGCAGGGAGGGGAATCACCCCTCCACTTT. This chain uses TRBV19 with TRBJ1-6; maybe TRBD1 (5 bases). Germline CDR1 reads LNHDA; CDR2 reads SQIVND (reference sequence). The CDR3 consists of 15 residues. V dropped 7 bases and J dropped 10 bases, with 20 bases sitting between them.

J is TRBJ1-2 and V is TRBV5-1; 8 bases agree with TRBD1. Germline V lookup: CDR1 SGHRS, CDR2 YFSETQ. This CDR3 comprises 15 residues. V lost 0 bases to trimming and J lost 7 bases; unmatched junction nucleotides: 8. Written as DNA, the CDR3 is TGCGCCAGCAGCTTGGTGGTCGGGCAGGGGGCTGGCTACACCTTC. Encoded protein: CASSLVVGQGAGYTF.

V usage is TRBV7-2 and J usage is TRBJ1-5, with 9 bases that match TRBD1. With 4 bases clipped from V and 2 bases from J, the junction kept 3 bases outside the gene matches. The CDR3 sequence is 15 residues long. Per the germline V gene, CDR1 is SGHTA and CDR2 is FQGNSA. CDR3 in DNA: TGTGCCAGCAGCTCACAGGGGGCGCGCAATCAGCCCCAGCATTTT. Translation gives CASSSQGARNQPQHF.